One and the same sample provided the 30 T cell receptor beta chains below, sequenced in a study of Graves' ophthalmopathy and Graves' hyperthyroidism. The study amplified TCR beta CDR3 regions using RNA transcripts. The first-round RT-PCR employed HTBI primers together with the Qiagen OneStep RT-PCR kit. A multiplex PCR was then performed as the second round. TCRdb independently ran MiXCR on the multiplex PCR reads; one entry per CDR3 protein. Among fewer than 600,000 distinct CDR3 sequences listed, around an eighth were seen once. Sequenced material: blood. The receptors derive from a woman in her twenties or thirties with Graves' ophthalmopathy.

This clonotype was observed at least ten times. V gene TRBV5-1 combines with J gene TRBJ1-3, with D possibly being TRBD1 (5 bases). V lost 4 bases and J lost 1, with 18 bases in between. CDR3 length equals 17 residues. Looked up from germline, CDR1 is SGHRS and CDR2 is YFSETQ. CDR3 sequence: CASSRTGTPTSGNTIYF. DNA for the CDR3: TGCGCCAGCAGCCGCACCGGGACGCCTACTTCTGGAAACACCATATATTTT.

With respect to this clonotype: A single base separates this from a much larger clone, so it may be a read error. As the CDR3 is not closed by the conserved phenylalanine or tryptophan, this likely results from a read error. The rearrangement uses TRBV6-1 and TRBJ1-1; possible D gene TRBD1, 5 bases. Germline values: CDR1 MNHNS, CDR2 SASEGT. Between the trimmed V and J ends, which lost 11 bases and 4 bases, there was a span of 11 bases. The CDR3 totals 11 residues. The DNA for the CDR3 is TGTGCCGCCCGAGGGGCCACTGAAGCTTTCTAT. Its translation is CAARGATEAFY.

At least ten counts were recorded for this clonotype. The rearrangement joins TRBV6-1 to TRBJ2-7, with a weak D call TRBD2 (5 bases). The CDR3 extends over 14 amino acids. Trimming removed 6 bases at V and 4 bases at J, with 16 bases between. Germline V gene lookup returns CDR1 MNHNS and CDR2 SASEGT. In DNA, the CDR3 is TGTGCCAGCAGGCCCGGTCTGACGGGGTACGAGCAGTACTTC. Translated: CASRPGLTGYEQYF.

This clonotype was seen a few times. The CDR3 coding sequence is TGCACCCGCTTGGGCGACAGGGGCCCAAACACCGGGGAGCTGTTTTTT. This encodes CTRLGDRGPNTGELFF. The chain recombines TRBV20-1 with TRBJ2-2, with 8 bases matching TRBD1. Germline V lookup: CDR1 DFQATT, CDR2 SNEGSKA (reference sequence). This CDR3 region has 16 residues.

In this sample, this clonotype turned up many times. This chain links TRBV6-5 with TRBJ2-7, with TRBD1 matching 9 bases. This CDR3 comprises 14 residues. J lost 4 bases, V lost 3 bases, and 4 bases had no gene match. Looked up from germline, CDR1 is MNHEY and CDR2 is SVGAGI. CDR3 amino acids: CASSYGQGPYEQYF. The CDR3 DNA reads TGTGCCAGCAGTTATGGACAGGGGCCGTACGAGCAGTACTTC.

This clonotype was seen ten or more times. This chain connects TRBV7-2 to TRBJ2-7, with D perhaps matching TRBD2 (6 bases). Germline loops: CDR1 SGHTA, CDR2 FQGNSA. V lost 6 bases, J lost 4 bases, and 19 bases lay in between. This CDR3 is 15 amino acids long. The CDR3 DNA is TGTGCCAGCAGTCAGCACGGTAGCGGAGCTTACGAGCAGTACTTC. This sequence encodes CASSQHGSGAYEQYF.

This chain connects TRBV20-1 to TRBJ2-2; 8 nucleotides match TRBD2. CDR1 DFQATT and CDR2 SNEGSKA come from the germline V gene (reference sequence). The V gene end was trimmed by 6 bases and the J gene end by 5 bases; junction bases not matched to a gene: 17. The CDR3 covers 17 residues. The CDR3, as DNA: TGCAGTGCCCCTACAACCCTTAGCGGGACTCGGACCGGGGAGCTGTTTTTT. Encoded protein: CSAPTTLSGTRTGELFF.

This clonotype showed up many times. The chain employs TRBV6-5 and TRBJ1-1; no definite D call. The V end lost 2 bases, the J end lost 0 bases, and 7 bases lay between the germline ends. CDR3 size: 14 residues. CDR1 and CDR2 from the germline V gene are MNHEY and SVGAGI. The CDR3 protein is CASSYTALNTEAFF. Written as DNA, the CDR3 is TGTGCCAGCAGTTACACAGCCTTGAACACTGAAGCTTTCTTT.

In its sample, this clonotype was seen many times. V and J are TRBV28 and TRBJ2-7; perhaps TRBD1 as D (5 bases). The ends were cut back, 3 bases at V and 6 bases at J, with 12 bases in the middle. The germline V gene encodes CDR1 MDHEN and CDR2 SYDVKM. The CDR3 is 13 residues long. The CDR3 region is CASSFAGNFEQYF. The CDR3 region has the DNA TGTGCCAGCAGTTTCGCAGGGAATTTCGAGCAGTACTTC.

This clonotype was seen repeatedly, ten times or more. The chain employs TRBV7-2 and TRBJ2-7; unclear D gene. Per the germline V gene, CDR1 is SGHTA and CDR2 is FQGNSA. The CDR3 loop spans 16 amino acids. The ends were cut back, 3 bases at V and 2 bases at J, with 17 bases in the middle. CDR3 in DNA: TGTGCCAGCAGCTTGGGATTGGCCACCCCTACCTACGAGCAGTACTTC. This translates into CASSLGLATPTYEQYF.

V usage is TRBV14 and J usage is TRBJ2-7; TRBD1 or TRBD2 may be the D gene (5 bases each). CDR1 is SGHDN, CDR2 FVKESK, per germline. V was shortened by 6 bases and J by 0 bases, with 15 bases between the two germline ends. The CDR3 spans 15 residues. The CDR3 DNA sequence: TGTGCCAGCAGTCCAAGATTCGGGGCCTCCTACGAGCAGTACTTC. It translates to CASSPRFGASYEQYF.

The table lists this clonotype with a count of one. This clone may be a read error of a much larger clone one base away. The J gene is TRBJ1-2, the V gene TRBV12-3 or TRBV12-4; no definite D call. The CDR3 is made up of 15 amino acids. As DNA, the CDR3 is TGTGCCAGCAGTCCTCGTCGGGTCGCCTATTATGGCTACTCCTTC. Its protein is CASSPRRVAYYGYSF.

In this sample, this clonotype turned up many times. This chain uses TRBV6-2 or TRBV6-3 with TRBJ1-5; D is uncertain. V was clipped by 7 bases and J by 3 bases, with 19 bases between them. The CDR3 length is 16 residues. The germline CDR1 and CDR2 sequences are MNHEY and SVGEGT. In DNA form, the CDR3 reads TGTGCCAGCACCGACCCGGGCGGCAAAAACAATCAGCCCCAGCATTTT. Protein: CASTDPGGKNNQPQHF.

Ten or more counts support this clonotype. The rearrangement links TRBV6-4 to TRBJ1-6; possible D gene TRBD1, 5 bases. Trimming removed 6 bases at V and 8 bases at J, with 14 bases between. The CDR3 runs 14 residues. Germline-derived CDR1 and CDR2 are MRHNA and SNTAGT. The CDR3 region is CASRGQGGHSPLHF. The DNA of the CDR3 is TGTGCCAGCAGGGGCCAGGGCGGTCATTCACCCCTCCACTTT.

This clonotype was counted ten times or more. The chain is built from TRBV5-1 and TRBJ2-7; no reliable D call. V dropped 2 bases and J dropped 0 bases, with 9 bases sitting between them. The CDR3 runs 14 residues. Looked up from germline, CDR1 is SGHRS and CDR2 is YFSETQ. CDR3 loop: CASSFSTSSYEQYF. In DNA form, the CDR3 reads TGCGCCAGCAGCTTCTCCACCAGCTCCTACGAGCAGTACTTC.

In its sample, this clonotype was seen many times. This sequence joins TRBV6-1 and TRBJ2-5, with D possibly being TRBD1 (6 bases). The V end was cut by 1 base, the J end by 1 base, with 7 bases between. CDR1 is MNHNS, CDR2 SASEGT, per germline. There are 14 residues in the CDR3. The CDR3 DNA is TGTGCCAGCAGTGAAGAGGACAGCCAAGAGACCCAGTACTTC. Amino acid sequence: CASSEEDSQETQYF.

The chain employs TRBV6-1 and TRBJ2-5; 9 nucleotides agree with TRBD1. Germline-derived CDR1 and CDR2 are MNHNS and SASEGT. Trimming took 1 base from V and 5 from J; bases not matched to a gene: 5. The length of the CDR3 is 15 residues. The CDR3 coding sequence is TGTGCCAGCAGTGAAGGGGACAGGGTGGGGGAGACCCAGTACTTC. As protein: CASSEGDRVGETQYF.

This clonotype was counted many times. The rearrangement uses TRBV9 and TRBJ1-2; 7 bases line up with TRBD1. Germline CDR1 SGDLS, CDR2 YYNGEE. The ends lost 0 bases at V and 1 base at J; junction bases unmatched: 0. The CDR3 covers 14 residues. The CDR3, as DNA: TGTGCCAGCAGCGTAGGACAGGGTAACTATGGCTACACCTTC. Its protein is CASSVGQGNYGYTF.

This rearrangement joins TRBV5-1 to TRBJ2-4; D possibly uses TRBD1 or TRBD2 (5 bases each). Germline lookup yields CDR1 SGHRS and CDR2 YFSETQ. This CDR3 is built from 13 residues. Deletions cut 4 bases from V and 7 bases from J, with 12 bases between. In DNA form, the CDR3 reads TGCGCCAGCAGCCCGGGGTGGGGGAACATTCAGTACTTC. Amino acid sequence: CASSPGWGNIQYF.

In its sample, this clonotype was seen many times. The CDR3 DNA reads TGTGCCAGCACCGGGGCGGCTGAAGCTTTCTTT. Translated, it gives CASTGAAEAFF. J is TRBJ1-1 and V is TRBV27, with D possibly matching TRBD1 (5 bases). The ends were cut back, 7 bases at V and 6 bases at J, with 9 bases in the middle. Germline lookup yields CDR1 MNHEY and CDR2 SMNVEV (reference sequence). The CDR3 has 11 residues.

The chain couples TRBV10-3 to TRBJ2-5; D possibly corresponds to TRBD2 (5 bases). Germline V CDR1 and CDR2: ENHRY, SYGVKD. Trimming left V 3 bases short and J 2 bases short, with 19 bases between. The CDR3 loop spans 17 amino acids. The CDR3 DNA reads TGTGCCATCAGTGAAAGGGTCGTGGCGGGTTCTCAAGAGACCCAGTACTTC. Its translation is CAISERVVAGSQETQYF.

This clonotype was counted between two and nine times. The chain carries TRBV5-1 and TRBJ1-1; 7 positions match TRBD1. Germline V gene data show CDR1 as SGHRS and CDR2 as YFSETQ. The length of the CDR3 is 14 residues. V trimming: 4 bases; J trimming: 5 bases; junction bases outside the gene matches: 8. The CDR3 loop is CASSPNRGGTEAFF. The CDR3 nucleotides are TGCGCCAGCAGCCCGAACAGGGGTGGGACTGAAGCTTTCTTT.

The V and J genes are TRBV5-1 and TRBJ2-7; TRBD1 is a possible D gene (6 bases). Between the trimmed V and J ends, which lost 0 bases and 3 bases, there was a span of 16 bases. The CDR3 totals 16 residues. Germline CDR1 is SGHRS and CDR2 is YFSETQ. The CDR3 DNA is TGCGCCAGCAGCTTGGTACAGGGTGAGGGAGTCTACGAGCAGTACTTC. Translated: CASSLVQGEGVYEQYF.

Concerning this clonotype: This clone may be a read error of a much larger clone one base away. This rearrangement joins TRBV24-1 to TRBJ2-2, with a weak D call TRBD2 (6 bases). This CDR3 region has 12 residues. Germline CDR1 KGHDR, CDR2 SFDVKD. In nucleotides, the CDR3 is TGTGCCACCAGGGAGACCGGCGGGGAGCTGTGTTTT. It translates to CATRETGGELCF.

The chain links TRBV11-1 to TRBJ2-5; 14 bases fit TRBD2. Trimming cost V 5 bases and J 3 bases; bases outside gene matches: 8. This CDR3 is built from 17 residues. Germline CDR1 reads SGHAT; CDR2 reads FQDESV (reference sequence). CDR3 nucleotides: TGTGCCAGCAGCCTTCAGCCGGGACTAGCGGGAGAAGAGACCCAGTACTTC. Protein sequence: CASSLQPGLAGEETQYF.

CDR3: CASSLSGQYEAFF. CDR3 DNA sequence: TGTGCCAGCAGCTTAAGTGGTCAGTATGAAGCTTTCTTT. V is TRBV7-3 and J is TRBJ1-1; D call uncertain. Germline assignment: CDR1 SGHTA and CDR2 FQGTGA. This CDR3 spans 13 amino acids. The V end lost 1 base, the J end lost 7 bases, and 10 bases lay between the germline ends.

This clonotype was detected many times. This rearrangement joins TRBV28 to TRBJ2-7; D ambiguous. The CDR3 is 15 amino acids. Germline CDR1 and CDR2: MDHEN and SYDVKM. Trimming removed 3 bases at V and 5 bases at J, with 17 bases between. The DNA of the CDR3 is TGTGCCAGCAGTTTCCCCCCTAGTAAGCTCGACGAGCAGTACTTC. It is translated as CASSFPPSKLDEQYF.

In its sample, this clonotype was seen many times. V usage is TRBV11-2 and J usage is TRBJ1-6, with a possible D match to TRBD1 (6 bases). The germline gives CDR1 SGHAT, CDR2 FQNNGV. This CDR3 region has 17 residues. Trimming removed 5 bases from V and 7 bases from J, with 21 bases in between. The CDR3 spells CASSRLLVGARNSPLHF. The CDR3 nucleotides read TGTGCCAGCAGCCGCCTGTTGGTGGGGGCAAGGAATTCACCCCTCCACTTT. Looking up the rest from reference TRBV11-2 and TRBJ1-6 gives the full variable domain: EAGVAQSPRYKIIEKRQSVAFWCNPISGHATLYWYQQILGQGPKLLIQFQNNGVVDDSQLPKDRFSAERLKGVDSTLKIQPAKLEDSAVYLCASSRLLVGARNSPLHFGNGTRLTVT.

This clonotype has ten or more counts. CDR3 region: CASSSQVRPISEAFF. In DNA, the CDR3 is TGTGCCAGCAGTTCCCAGGTCCGGCCGATTTCTGAAGCTTTCTTT. The chain links TRBV6-2 or TRBV6-3 to TRBJ1-1; the D is unclear. The ends were cut back, 4 bases at V and 6 bases at J, with 18 bases in the middle. Looked up from germline, CDR1 is MNHEY and CDR2 is SVGEGT. This CDR3 is built from 15 residues.

This clonotype was seen ten or more times. This rearrangement joins TRBV6-5 to TRBJ2-5; 9 bases match TRBD1. With V trimmed by 5 bases and J by 4 bases, 11 bases remained unmatched. This CDR3 has 16 residues. Germline CDR1 reads MNHEY; CDR2 reads SVGAGI. The CDR3 region is CASSIPTGGRVETQYF. CDR3 coding DNA: TGTGCCAGCAGTATACCGACAGGGGGTAGGGTAGAGACCCAGTACTTC.